Following are 32 T cell receptor beta chains from one sample sequenced in a study of T cell responses to AZD1222 COVID-19 vaccine. Some clones are missing from TCRdb's copy, which holds only in-frame ones; the method was immunoSEQ multiplex PCR. The data show 140,000 to 150,000 clones, more than 90% seen once. The sequences come from peripheral blood, collected on day 0 of AZD1222 vaccination. Receptors were obtained from an adult in good health.

V and J are TRBV7-3 and TRBJ1-1, with no clear D. The length of the CDR3 is 13 residues. V was shortened by 3 bases and J by 1 base, with 6 bases between the two germline ends. CDR1 SGHTA and CDR2 FQGTGA come from the germline V gene. The chain's CDR3 is CASSFGRNTEAFF. In DNA form, the CDR3 reads TGTGCCAGCAGCTTCGGTCGGAACACTGAAGCTTTCTTT.

This chain uses TRBV10-3 with TRBJ2-1; D gene uncertain. The CDR3 extends over 19 amino acids. Trimming took off 5 bases at V and 6 bases at J, with 29 bases between the two ends. CDR1 and CDR2 (germline): ENHRY, SYGVKD. The CDR3 loop is CAISSPEIRRTFNPNEQFF. The DNA of the CDR3 is TGTGCCATCAGTAGCCCTGAGATCCGGCGAACCTTTAATCCCAATGAGCAGTTCTTC.

In its sample, this clone was seen once. This sequence joins TRBV5-4 and TRBJ1-3, with 11 bases that match TRBD1. The CDR3 loop spans 17 amino acids. Germline V gene data show CDR1 as SGHNT and CDR2 as YYREEE (reference sequence). V was pared by 3 bases and J by 1 base, with 6 bases of the junction left unmatched. The CDR3 sequence is CASSSQDRGRSGNTIYF. CDR3 coding DNA: TGTGCCAGCAGCTCTCAGGACAGGGGGCGTTCTGGAAACACCATATATTTT.

In this sample, this clone turned up a few times. The chain combines TRBV14 with TRBJ1-5; no firm D call. The germline V and J ends were trimmed by 7 bases and 7 bases, with 23 bases remaining between them. Germline CDR1 reads SGHDN; CDR2 reads FVKESK. This CDR3 spans 16 amino acids. CDR3 sequence: CASTAKEALKLQPQHF. The CDR3 DNA reads TGTGCCAGCACAGCCAAGGAGGCACTTAAATTACAGCCCCAGCATTTT.

The V gene is TRBV20-1, the J gene TRBJ1-2; D unresolved. With 6 bases removed from V and 7 bases from J, the gap between germline ends came to 9 bases. The CDR3 covers 10 residues. Germline V gene data show CDR1 as DFQATT and CDR2 as SNEGSKA (reference sequence). The CDR3: CSAPDPGYTF. For the CDR3, the DNA is TGCAGTGCCCCAGATCCTGGCTACACCTTC.

The CDR3 sequence is CASSFLETQYF. CDR3 in DNA: TGTGCCAGCAGTTTCCTAGAGACCCAGTACTTC. V gene TRBV12-3 or TRBV12-4 combines with J gene TRBJ2-5; D gene unclear. This CDR3 contains 11 residues. Trimming left V 3 bases short and J 4 bases short, with 3 bases between.

The chain links TRBV5-1 to TRBJ2-1; 9 bases are shared with TRBD2. The ends lost 7 bases at V and 1 base at J; junction bases unmatched: 9. This CDR3 has 16 residues. The V gene's germline CDR1 is SGHRS and CDR2 YFSETQ. The CDR3 DNA reads TGCGCCAGCCGGGGTAGCGGGAGTCGGTCCTACAATGAGCAGTTCTTC. The encoded protein is CASRGSGSRSYNEQFF.

The chain recombines TRBV30 with TRBJ1-4; tentative D call: TRBD1 (6 bases). This CDR3 contains 15 residues. Germline assignment: CDR1 GTSNPN and CDR2 SVGIG (reference sequence). The germline V and J ends were trimmed by 1 base and 5 bases, with 14 bases remaining between them. The CDR3 reads CAWSGRGGWNEKLFF. CDR3 in DNA: TGTGCCTGGAGTGGCCGGGGGGGCTGGAATGAAAAACTGTTTTTT. The full variable domain, in which reference TRBV30 and TRBJ1-4 provide the parts outside the CDR3, is SQTIHQWPATLVQPVGSPLSLECTVEGTSNPNLYWYRQAAGRGLQLLFYSVGIGQISSEVPQNLSASRPQDRQFILSSKKLLLSDSGFYLCAWSGRGGWNEKLFFGSGTQLSVL.

The chain couples TRBV19 to TRBJ2-7; 7 bases line up with TRBD1. The CDR3 has 16 amino acids. The germline CDR1 and CDR2 sequences are LNHDA and SQIVND (reference sequence). Trimming removed 7 bases from V and 3 bases from J; junction bases left unmatched: 15. CDR3 DNA: TGTGCCAGTACCCCCCCTGGAAGGGGGCTTTTCTACGAGCAGTACTTC. Protein sequence: CASTPPGRGLFYEQYF.

This clone turned up a few times. V and J are TRBV2 and TRBJ1-3; TRBD1 is a possible D gene (5 bases). Germline lookup yields CDR1 SNHLY and CDR2 FYNNEI. Trimming left V 5 bases short and J 2 bases short, with 13 bases between. This CDR3 comprises 15 residues. This chain's CDR3 is CASSQRDSPGNTIYF. CDR3 bases: TGTGCCAGCAGTCAGCGGGACTCCCCTGGAAACACCATATATTTT.

The chain links TRBV28 to TRBJ1-2, with 9 bases aligning to TRBD1. The CDR3 has 15 amino acids. Trimming cost V 6 bases and J 4 bases; bases outside gene matches: 9. CDR1 is MDHEN, CDR2 SYDVKM, per germline. DNA for the CDR3: TGTGCCAGCAGCTATTTAACAGGGGGCCGCTATGGCTACACCTTC. Protein sequence: CASSYLTGGRYGYTF.

The rearrangement joins TRBV19 to TRBJ1-5; TRBD1 agrees at 9 bases. The germline CDR1 and CDR2 sequences are LNHDA and SQIVND (reference sequence). With V trimmed by 5 bases and J by 3 bases, 8 bases remained unmatched. This CDR3 spans 16 amino acids. CDR3 nucleotides: TGTGCCAGTAGTTCCTGGGACAGGGAACACAATCAGCCCCAGCATTTT. It is translated as CASSSWDREHNQPQHF.

This chain links TRBV12-5 with TRBJ2-7; 9 nucleotides agree with TRBD1. After removal of 0 bases from V and 7 bases from J, the junction contained 16 bases not matched to a gene. CDR3 length: 18 residues. Germline V gene lookup returns CDR1 LGHNT and CDR2 FRNRAP. The CDR3 nucleotides read TGTGCTAGTGGTTTGGTAAGGACAGGGGCGCCCAGGCCGCGAGAGCAGTACTTC. Protein product: CASGLVRTGAPRPREQYF.

The chain carries TRBV25-1 and TRBJ2-1; TRBD2 agrees at 7 bases. The CDR3 runs 16 residues. V was clipped by 1 base and J by 6 bases; unmatched bases: 9. CDR1 and CDR2 from the germline V gene are MGHDK and SYGVNS. The CDR3: CASSELVGGSFNEQFF. The CDR3 nucleotides read TGTGCCAGCAGTGAATTGGTCGGCGGGAGTTTCAATGAGCAGTTCTTC.

The chain employs TRBV28 and TRBJ1-6, with D tentatively TRBD1 (5 bases). The V end lost 7 bases, the J end lost 2 bases, and 9 bases lay between the germline ends. CDR1 is MDHEN and CDR2 is SYDVKM in the germline V gene. This CDR3 contains 14 residues. The CDR3 here is CASKGRPYNSPLHF. CDR3 nucleotides: TGTGCCAGCAAGGGGCGCCCCTATAATTCACCCCTCCACTTT.

This sequence joins TRBV6-5 and TRBJ2-3; D may be TRBD1 or TRBD2 (6 bases each). CDR3 length: 15 residues. Trimming pared 6 bases from V and 1 base from J, leaving 14 bases between. CDR1 is MNHEY and CDR2 is SVGAGI in the germline V gene. CDR3 sequence (DNA): TGTGCCAGCAGCCTGAGGGGGGAGGGCACAGATACGCAGTATTTT. Encoded protein: CASSLRGEGTDTQYF.

V is TRBV5-4 and J is TRBJ1-1; 8 nucleotides match TRBD1. The J segment lost 6 bases and the V segment lost 2 bases, leaving 0 bases of the junction unmatched. CDR3 length equals 12 residues. CDR1 is SGHNT and CDR2 is YYREEE in the germline V gene (reference sequence). The chain's CDR3 is CASSLQGAEAFF. The CDR3 coding sequence is TGTGCCAGCAGCTTACAGGGGGCTGAAGCTTTCTTT.

The gene calls are TRBV30 and TRBJ2-2; D perhaps matches TRBD1 (6 bases). CDR3 length equals 15 residues. Trimming cost V 5 bases and J 6 bases, with 19 bases left between them. Looked up from germline, CDR1 is GTSNPN and CDR2 is SVGIG (reference sequence). In DNA, the CDR3 is TGTGCCTGGCAAAAACCCTACAGGGCGCCCGGGGAGCTGTTTTTT. Its protein is CAWQKPYRAPGELFF.

The V call is TRBV30, the J call TRBJ1-5; D call uncertain. CDR3 size: 13 residues. The V end was cut by 1 base, the J end by 4 bases, with 8 bases between. CDR1 is GTSNPN and CDR2 is SVGIG in the germline V gene (reference sequence). This chain's CDR3 is CAWSDKGNQPQHF. For the CDR3, the DNA is TGTGCCTGGAGTGATAAAGGGAATCAGCCCCAGCATTTT.

The chain has TRBV19 and TRBJ1-4; 7 bases agree with TRBD1. Looked up from germline, CDR1 is LNHDA and CDR2 is SQIVND (reference sequence). V lost 5 bases to trimming and J lost 8 bases; unmatched junction nucleotides: 11. The CDR3 has 15 amino acids. CDR3 residues: CASSGRQGLREKLFF. The CDR3 DNA reads TGTGCCAGTAGTGGCCGACAGGGTTTAAGAGAAAAACTGTTTTTT. Using reference TRBV19 and TRBJ1-4 for the parts outside the CDR3, the full variable domain is DGGITQSPKYLFRKEGQNVTLSCEQNLNHDAMYWYRQDPGQGLRLIYYSQIVNDFQKGDIAEGYSVSREKKESFPLTVTSAQKNPTAFYLCASSGRQGLREKLFFGSGTQLSVL.

The CDR3 DNA reads TGCAGCGTCCTAGAGGGAATCCCTAAAACTGAAGCTTTCTTT. Translating gives CSVLEGIPKTEAFF. This chain joins TRBV29-1 and TRBJ1-1, with unresolved D. CDR1 is SQVTM and CDR2 is ANQGSEA in the germline V gene. The length of the CDR3 is 14 residues. Trimming left V 6 bases short and J 5 bases short, with 19 bases between.

CDR3 DNA sequence: TGTGCCAGCAGTGAAGTGGGGAACACTGAAGCTTTCTTT. This gives the protein CASSEVGNTEAFF. The chain employs TRBV6-1 and TRBJ1-1; D ambiguous. Trimming removed 1 base at V and 1 base at J, with 4 bases between. The CDR3 covers 13 residues. The germline gives CDR1 MNHNS, CDR2 SASEGT.

This chain links TRBV5-5 with TRBJ1-4, with TRBD1 identical over 9 bases. The V gene end was trimmed by 5 bases and the J gene end by 15 bases; junction bases not matched to a gene: 14. From germline, CDR1 is SGHKS and CDR2 YYEKEE (reference sequence). The CDR3 totals 14 residues. CDR3 sequence: CASRQGQGREWMFF. The CDR3 region has the DNA TGTGCCAGCAGACAGGGACAGGGTAGGGAATGGATGTTTTTT. Complete variable domain (other parts from reference TRBV5-5 and TRBJ1-4): DAGVTQSPTHLIKTRGQQVTLRCSPISGHKSVSWYQQVLGQGPQFIFQYYEKEERGRGNFPDRFSARQFPNYSSELNVNALLLGDSALYLCASRQGQGREWMFFGSGTQLSVL.

V gene TRBV2 combines with J gene TRBJ1-3; the D is unclear. V was trimmed by 8 bases and J by 0 bases, leaving 8 bases between them. There are 13 residues in the CDR3. Germline CDR1 reads SNHLY; CDR2 reads FYNNEI. CDR3 bases: TGTGCCAGCTTGAGGAACTCTGGAAACACCATATATTTT. It translates to CASLRNSGNTIYF.

This chain connects TRBV18 to TRBJ2-2; 10 bases agree with TRBD2. CDR1 KGHSH and CDR2 LQKENI come from the germline V gene. The CDR3 spans 13 residues. Losses at the gene ends were 6 bases for V and 8 bases for J; bases not matched to a gene: 3. CDR3 protein: CASSGTSAGELFF. The CDR3 bases are TGTGCCAGCTCCGGGACTAGCGCTGGGGAGCTGTTTTTT.

This rearrangement joins TRBV12-3 or TRBV12-4 to TRBJ2-1; D is ambiguous. The CDR3 extends over 13 amino acids. V lost 7 bases and J lost 5, with 12 bases in between. CDR3 amino acids: CASTQPSHNEQFF. In nucleotides, the CDR3 is TGTGCCAGCACTCAGCCATCCCACAATGAGCAGTTCTTC.

This rearrangement joins TRBV4-2 to TRBJ1-2; D is uncertain. The germline V gene has CDR1 LGHNA and CDR2 YNFKEQ. This CDR3 is 14 amino acids long. Trimming removed 1 base from V and 2 bases from J, with 8 bases in between. This CDR3 is CASSQGPENYGYTF. CDR3 coding DNA: TGTGCCAGCAGCCAAGGCCCCGAGAACTATGGCTACACCTTC.

Remarks on this clone: Other DNA sequences within the sample encode an identical CDR3. CDR3 in DNA: TGCAGTGCTCTGCACGCAGATACGCAGTATTTT. Protein product: CSALHADTQYF. The genes are TRBV20-1 and TRBJ2-3; no firm D call. Germline loops: CDR1 DFQATT, CDR2 SNEGSKA (reference sequence). The V and J ends lost 5 bases and 4 bases respectively, with 7 bases between them. The CDR3 length is 11 residues.

V gene TRBV4-1 combines with J gene TRBJ2-3, with a tentative D call TRBD1 (6 bases). Germline V CDR1 and CDR2: MGHRA, YSYEKL. The CDR3 runs 16 residues. Trimming left V 4 bases short and J 0 bases short, with 14 bases between. DNA for the CDR3: TGCGCCAGCAGCCGAGGGACAACGCCTAGCACAGATACGCAGTATTTT. It is translated as CASSRGTTPSTDTQYF.

V usage is TRBV5-1 and J usage is TRBJ1-3; 9 nucleotides line up with TRBD1. Per germline, CDR1 SGHRS and CDR2 YFSETQ. The J segment lost 6 bases and the V segment lost 1 base, leaving 5 bases of the junction unmatched. The CDR3 is 15 amino acids. In nucleotides, the CDR3 is TGCGCCAGCAGCTTGAGGGGACAGGGCCCAAACACCATATATTTT. This translates into CASSLRGQGPNTIYF. Drawing the rest from reference TRBV5-1 and TRBJ1-3, the complete variable domain is KAGVTQTPRYLIKTRGQQVTLSCSPISGHRSVSWYQQTPGQGLQFLFEYFSETQRNKGNFPGRFSGRQFSNSRSEMNVSTLELGDSALYLCASSLRGQGPNTIYFGEGSWLTVV.

The chain is built from TRBV9 and TRBJ1-1; D not certain. In germline, CDR1 is SGDLS, CDR2 YYNGEE. Trimming shortened V by 5 bases and J by 1 base, and 12 bases separated the two germline ends. This CDR3 has 14 amino acids. The CDR3 protein is CASRPGLTNTEAFF. CDR3 in DNA: TGTGCCAGCAGACCGGGCCTTACGAACACTGAAGCTTTCTTT.

The J gene is TRBJ1-1, the V gene TRBV7-9; D might be TRBD1 (6 bases). Trimming pared 5 bases from V and 3 bases from J, leaving 22 bases between. Looked up from germline, CDR1 is SEHNR and CDR2 is FQNEAQ (reference sequence). This CDR3 spans 17 amino acids. CDR3 DNA: TGTGCCAGCAGCCGCCCGGCCGGGGGGGCAACGGACACTGAAGCTTTCTTT. The encoded protein is CASSRPAGGATDTEAFF. Variable domain in full (rest from reference TRBV7-9 and TRBJ1-1): DTGVSQNPRHKITKRGQNVTFRCDPISEHNRLYWYRQTLGQGPEFLTYFQNEAQLEKSRLLSDRFSAERPKGSFSTLEIQRTEQGDSAMYLCASSRPAGGATDTEAFFGQGTRLTVV.